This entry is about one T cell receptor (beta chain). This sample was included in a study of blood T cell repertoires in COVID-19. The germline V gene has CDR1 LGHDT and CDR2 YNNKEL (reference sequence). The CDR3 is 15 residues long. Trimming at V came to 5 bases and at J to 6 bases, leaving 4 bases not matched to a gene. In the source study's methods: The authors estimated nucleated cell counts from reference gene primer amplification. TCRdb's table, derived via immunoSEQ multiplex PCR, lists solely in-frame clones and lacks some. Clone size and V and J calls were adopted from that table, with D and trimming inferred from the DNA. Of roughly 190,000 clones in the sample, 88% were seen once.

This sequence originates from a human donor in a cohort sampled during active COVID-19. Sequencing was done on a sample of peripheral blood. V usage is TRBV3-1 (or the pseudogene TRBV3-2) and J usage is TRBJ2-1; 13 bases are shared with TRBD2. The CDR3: CASSATSGGVNEQFF. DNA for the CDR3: TGTGCCAGCAGCGCTACTAGCGGGGGGGTCAATGAGCAGTTCTTC.